The sequence of this T cell receptor beta chain was determined in a study of identical twins. Study-wide results and limits: High-abundance cord blood beta clonotypes had fewer insertions; memory repertoires showed none. Recombination models fit unrelated individuals' TCR alpha sharing but underestimated twins'.

TCRdb independently ran MiXCR on the 5' RACE reads; one entry per CDR3 protein. The sample has 650,000 to 800,000 distinct CDR3 sequences; 8% to 9% are singletons. In regard to this clonotype: The target antigen is unknown.

Germline-derived CDR1 and CDR2 are SGHRS and YFSETQ. The V and J ends lost 4 bases and 1 base respectively, with 11 bases between them. CDR3 length: 14 amino acids. These records were also assigned to another study, of yellow fever vaccine responses in identical twins. That work adds: Twins' vaccine T cell response reportedly seemed partly convergent, partly personalized.

The sample taken for sequencing was PBMCs. This sequence was found in a woman aged 18 to 35 in good health. V gene TRBV5-1 combines with J gene TRBJ1-1, with no clear D. CDR3 protein: CASSLSEGNTEAFF. The CDR3 bases are TGCGCCAGCAGCCTGTCGGAAGGGAACACTGAAGCTTTCTTT. The whole variable domain, filled in from reference TRBV5-1 and TRBJ1-1, reads KAGVTQTPRYLIKTRGQQVTLSCSPISGHRSVSWYQQTPGQGLQFLFEYFSETQRNKGNFPGRFSGRQFSNSRSEMNVSTLELGDSALYLCASSLSEGNTEAFFGQGTRLTVV.